This T cell receptor beta chain is drawn from a study of blood T cells in healthy people across ages. Study results and limitations: Researchers report that TCR beta diversity correlated strongly with naive T cell percentage.

For the second PCR, which ran for about 6 to 11 cycles, a sample-barcoded 5' primer and a J-beta primer mix were used. TCRdb re-analysed the 5' RACE reads in MiXCR, keeping a single row per CDR3 protein. This table holds 780,000 or so distinct CDR3 sequences, around 25% found once. The donors, healthy Caucasians from Russia, were aged roughly 6 to 90. On this clonotype: Its antigen is unidentified.

This CDR3 contains 14 residues. Germline V gene sequence: CDR1 SGHRS, CDR2 YFSETQ. V trimming: 4 bases; J trimming: 8 bases; junction bases outside the gene matches: 10. The same sample was also used in a study of T cells of mothers and their children. Turning to that study: Researchers found no T cell clones that were persistent and microchimeric.

The rearrangement joins TRBV5-1 to TRBJ1-2, with 8 bases aligning to TRBD1. Sequenced input: blood. The clonotype originates from a boy aged 10-17 years in good health. For the CDR3, the DNA is TGCGCCAGCAGCCCAGGAGGACAGGGTGGAGGCTACACCTTC. Translating gives CASSPGGQGGGYTF.